This T cell receptor (beta chain) was observed in a study of blood T cells in healthy people across ages. Notes on the study in general: Those diversity estimates obtained from one million T cells were thought to be underestimates. Without sorted subsets, naive and antigen-experienced compartments could not be conclusively compared.

Total RNA, at least 5.5 micrograms per sample, was extracted from PBMCs. V shed 5 bases, J shed 7 bases, and the junction held 4 bases outside the gene matches. Germline V gene sequence: CDR1 MNHNY, CDR2 SVGAGI (reference sequence). CDR3 size: 14 residues. This clonotype was recorded a few times. Its target is not known. The use of a sample-barcoded 5' primer and a J-beta primer mix characterized a second PCR of roughly 7 to 11 cycles. Every molecule of cDNA carried a tag from a template-switch adaptor with 12 random nucleotides. Using its own MiXCR run on the 5' RACE reads, TCRdb lists one record per CDR3 protein. The sample contains just over 1 million distinct CDR3 sequences, roughly 45% of which appear only once.

This chain uses TRBV6-6 with TRBJ1-6; TRBD1 matches 8 bases. Material for sequencing was blood. This sequence originates from an older woman in good health. CDR3 amino acids: CASSLQGENSPLHF. The CDR3 nucleotides read TGTGCCAGCAGTCTACAGGGGGAAAATTCACCCCTCCACTTT.